This TCR beta chain appears in the sequencing data of a study of CD8+ T cells in alopecia areata. This clone was detected only a few times. RNA extraction was followed by reverse transcription into cDNA, which acted as the sequencing template. Measured with immunoSEQ multiplex PCR; TCRdb has only the in-frame clones, and not every one. There are roughly 210,000 clones in the sample; around two fifths occur only once, and roughly 2.6% lies in the top ten. The germline V gene has CDR1 SGDLS and CDR2 YYNGEE. The junction had 3 bases not matched to a gene; V was cut back by 2 bases and J by 4 bases. The CDR3 has 15 amino acids. Documented treatment: oral pan-JAK inhibitor, 5-10 mg twice daily.

The clonotype was recovered from a human donor with alopecia areata. V gene TRBV9 combines with J gene TRBJ2-1; 10 bases are a match to TRBD2. The source was CD4+ T cells sorted from blood, collected between weeks 36 and 40, from a patient treated with tofacitinib. CDR3 in DNA: TGTGCCAGCAGCGTCGGACTAGCGGAATACAATGAGCAGTTCTTC. Its protein is CASSVGLAEYNEQFF.